This record looks at one T cell receptor (beta chain) sequence and its context. Its antigen is as yet unknown. The data belong to a study of metastatic and nonmetastatic thyroid tumors. The study's findings and limits: It was reportedly found that TCR beta diversity was significantly higher in malignant thyroid tumors than in benign nodules, a difference seen in both blood and tumor samples.

Patients underwent thyroid surgery, and none had received any treatment before it. Trimming at V came to 8 bases and at J to 9 bases, leaving 12 bases not matched to a gene. This CDR3 contains 14 residues. Per germline, CDR1 SGHNT and CDR2 YENEEA. Authors' processing steps: Between-group CDR3 differences, defined by clinicopathological status, yielded a distant-metastasis classifier for papillary thyroid cancer. TCRdb ran MiXCR on the PCR reads. TCRdb, rather than the study authors, made the V and J calls. The sample lists 25,000 to 35,000 clones, 25% to 30% occurring once. The sequence came from a female donor with papillary thyroid cancer or a benign thyroid nodule (not recorded which). Some clones in this sample may be carry-over from other donors' samples. The rearrangement joins TRBV11-3 to TRBJ2-1; TRBD2 aligns across 8 bases. The sample consisted of blood. This chain's CDR3 is CASSDGGAWGEQFF. The CDR3 DNA reads as TGTGCCAGCTCTGACGGGGGGGCGTGGGGTGAGCAGTTCTTC.